Following are 6 T cell receptor beta chains from one sample sequenced in a study of early T cells in non-severe SARS-CoV-2 infection. MiXCR was run by TCRdb on the 5' RACE reads, yielding one entry per CDR3 protein. The sample lists 30,000 to 40,000 distinct CDR3 sequences, 5% to 7% occurring once. What was sequenced was whole blood. Receptors were obtained from an adult who was a healthcare worker with PCR-confirmed SARS-CoV-2 infection or an uninfected control (not recorded which).

This clonotype was counted many times. V usage is TRBV7-2 and J usage is TRBJ2-2; 8 nucleotides align to TRBD2. The V segment lost 1 base and the J segment 1 base; nucleotides outside the gene matches: 2. CDR3 length equals 16 residues. CDR1 and CDR2 from the germline V gene are SGHTA and FQGNSA. The CDR3 reads CASSLGLAGNTGELFF. The CDR3 DNA reads as TGTGCCAGCAGCTTAGGGCTAGCGGGGAACACCGGGGAGCTGTTTTTT.

This clonotype is medium-sized (0.01 to 0.1%) by share. The V and J genes are TRBV11-2 and TRBJ1-2, with D uncertain. The CDR3 length is 13 residues. Trimming took off 1 base at V and 10 bases at J, with 13 bases between the two ends. Germline loops: CDR1 SGHAT, CDR2 FQNNGV. The CDR3 DNA sequence: TGTGCCAGCAGCTTAGGTCCGGGGAATGACTACACCTTC. This translates into CASSLGPGNDYTF.

At least ten counts were recorded for this clonotype. V gene TRBV7-2 combines with J gene TRBJ1-2, with 9 positions matching TRBD1. This CDR3 region has 15 residues. Germline trimming cut 4 bases from V and 5 bases from J; bases unmatched to any gene: 8. The germline CDR1 and CDR2 sequences are SGHTA and FQGNSA. The CDR3 reads CASSSNRGRNYGYTF. Written as DNA, the CDR3 is TGTGCCAGCAGCTCGAACAGGGGGCGGAATTATGGCTACACCTTC.

The chain uses TRBV29-1 and TRBJ1-1; 8 nucleotides align to TRBD1. The J segment lost 6 bases and the V segment lost 6 bases, leaving 6 bases of the junction unmatched. The CDR3 is 12 residues long. Germline V gene data show CDR1 as SQVTM and CDR2 as ANQGSEA. The CDR3 spells CSVLDRASEAFF. CDR3 sequence (DNA): TGCAGCGTCCTGGACAGGGCTTCTGAAGCTTTCTTT.

Many counts were recorded for this clonotype. V usage is TRBV6-2 or TRBV6-3 and J usage is TRBJ2-3; D gene unclear. V was clipped by 5 bases and J by 6 bases, with 9 bases between them. Germline V gene data show CDR1 as MNHEY and CDR2 as SVGEGT. This CDR3 has 12 amino acids. For the CDR3, the DNA is TGTGCCAGCAGTGCCGAGGCGGATACGCAGTATTTT. Its translation: CASSAEADTQYF.

This clonotype showed up many times. The chain carries TRBV3-1 and TRBJ2-7; 9 bases align to TRBD1. This CDR3 has 16 residues. V shed 4 bases, J shed 1 base, and the junction held 8 bases outside the gene matches. Germline V gives CDR1 LGHDT, CDR2 YNNKEL (reference sequence). CDR3 DNA: TGTGCCAGCAGCCGTAACGTTGGGACAGGGTCCTACGAGCAGTACTTC. Translating gives CASSRNVGTGSYEQYF.